Listed here is a single TCR beta chain. This sample was included in a study of T-cell memory formation after mild COVID-19. Study information: Most TCR clusters belonged to a single donor.

The CDR3 runs to 13 residues. Germline values: CDR1 SGHTA, CDR2 FQGTGA. V was cut by 8 bases and J by 4 bases, with 11 bases left in between. One entry per CDR3 protein results from TCRdb running MiXCR on the 5' RACE reads. The sample holds about 190,000 distinct CDR3 sequences, 10% seen once. The specimen sequenced was PBMCs or a T cell subset sorted from them (not recorded which). This chain links TRBV7-3 with TRBJ2-2, with D unresolved. This receptor was obtained from a man in his late teens or twenties who had mild COVID-19 (a few samples of this study predate the infection). Cell type and time point are not known. The chain's CDR3 is CASSPLTTGELFF. The CDR3 DNA reads as TGTGCCAGCTCTCCCCTGACCACCGGGGAGCTGTTTTTT.